A selection of T cell receptor beta chains follows, all from one sample in a study of blood T cell repertoires in COVID-19. The method was immunoSEQ multiplex PCR; TCRdb's version includes in-frame clones alone and lacks a portion of them. The sample records 88,000 or so clones, roughly 80% being singletons. The sequenced sample consisted of peripheral blood. The receptors here all came from a man in his sixties with acute or convalescent COVID-19. The CDR3 runs from the conserved cysteine through the conserved F or W. D genes are given only for firm matches. Not all rows give a size; the values are once, few, many and, for expanded clones, a class.

clone size,D gene,CDR3 length,V gene,J gene,CDR3 DNA,CDR3 protein
NA,TRBD1,14,TRBV7-3,TRBJ2-5,TGTGCCAGCAGCTTAAAAGGGGGCCTAGAGACCCAGTACTTC,CASSLKGGLETQYF
NA,TRBD2,13,TRBV10-3,TRBJ2-3,TGTGCGAGCGCGGGGGGGCCGGGAGATACGCAGTATTTT,CASAGGPGDTQYF
NA,NA,15,TRBV7-2,TRBJ2-3,TGTGCCAGCAGCTTAGTAGGAGGGCCCACAGATACGCAGTATTTT,CASSLVGGPTDTQYF
many,NA,12,TRBV4-2,TRBJ1-6,TGTGCCAGCAGCCGGACAAATTCACCCCTCCACTTT,CASSRTNSPLHF
NA,NA,14,TRBV19,TRBJ1-5,TGTGCCAGTAGTATAGGGCAGGATAATCAGCCCCAGCATTTT,CASSIGQDNQPQHF
NA,NA,14,TRBV6-6,TRBJ1-5,TGTGCCAGCGGGTTCAGCCCGAGCGATCAGCCCCAGCATTTT,CASGFSPSDQPQHF
NA,TRBD2,15,TRBV7-3,TRBJ2-7,TGTGCCAGCAGCCCCGGGACTAGCAGACTATACGAGCAGTACTTC,CASSPGTSRLYEQYF
few,NA,14,TRBV5-1,TRBJ2-2,TGCGCCAGCAGGAGAAGGAGGGAAACCGGGGAGCTGTTTTTT,CASRRRRETGELFF
NA,NA,17,TRBV4-1,TRBJ2-7,TGCGCCAGCAGCCAAGCTTATCAGGGTACTGGCTCCTACGAGCAGTACTTC,CASSQAYQGTGSYEQYF
NA,TRBD2,15,TRBV10-3,TRBJ2-3,TGTGCCATCAGTCCCAGCGGGATGAGCACAGATACGCAGTATTTT,CAISPSGMSTDTQYF
NA,NA,18,TRBV11-2,TRBJ1-2,TGTGCCAGCAGCTTAGGGGCAGTCCCTGGATGGGCTAACTATGGCTACACCTTC,CASSLGAVPGWANYGYTF
NA,TRBD1,17,TRBV4-2,TRBJ2-3,TGTGCCAGCAGCCAAGATAGGGACAGGGTAGTGAAAGATACGCAGTATTTT,CASSQDRDRVVKDTQYF
NA,TRBD1,17,TRBV5-1,TRBJ2-1,TGCGCCAGCAGCGCAGACACCGGGACAGGTATGGCCAATGAGCAGTTCTTC,CASSADTGTGMANEQFF
NA,NA,14,TRBV5-1,TRBJ1-1,TGCGCCAGCAGCTCCCAAGGGGGTAACACTGAAGCTTTCTTT,CASSSQGGNTEAFF
NA,NA,14,TRBV11-3,TRBJ2-7,TGTGCCAGCAGCTTAACAGGACACTCCTACGAGCAGTACTTC,CASSLTGHSYEQYF
once,NA,14,TRBV24-1,TRBJ2-2,TGTGCCACCAGTGATCCCGACAGGCCCGGGGAGCTGTTTTTT,CATSDPDRPGELFF
NA,TRBD1,14,TRBV5-1,TRBJ2-7,TGCGCCAGCAGCCCCCAGGACAGGACCCTCGAGCAGTACTTC,CASSPQDRTLEQYF
NA,TRBD2,17,TRBV5-1,TRBJ2-1,TGCGCCAGCAGCTTGGCGGTAGCTAGCGGAACCTACAATGAGCAGTTCTTC,CASSLAVASGTYNEQFF
NA,NA,14,TRBV4-2,TRBJ2-6,TGTGCCAGCAGCCAACGGACAGGGGCCAACGTCCTGACTTTC,CASSQRTGANVLTF
once,NA,11,TRBV20-1,TRBJ1-2,TGCAGTGCAAGGAATAGGAGCGGCTACACCTTC,CSARNRSGYTF
NA,TRBD1,14,TRBV6-2/TRBV6-3,TRBJ1-1,TGTGCCAGCAGTAAACAGGGGTCTGGCACTGAAGCTTTCTTT,CASSKQGSGTEAFF
NA,NA,14,TRBV3-1/TRBV3-2,TRBJ2-2,TGTGCCAGCAGCCCGCGACTAGGGAGCGGGGAGCTGTTTTTT,CASSPRLGSGELFF
NA,NA,13,TRBV7-9,TRBJ2-3,TGTGCCAGCAGCTTCCGGAGTGCAGATACGCAGTATTTT,CASSFRSADTQYF
NA,TRBD2,18,TRBV9,TRBJ2-1,TGTGCCAGCAGCGTAGTTAGCGGGAGTCTCGGTTTTTACAATGAGCAGTTCTTC,CASSVVSGSLGFYNEQFF
once,NA,15,TRBV5-4,TRBJ2-7,TGTGCCAGCCAGGACTTGGACAGTAGCTCCTACGAGCAGTACTTC,CASQDLDSSSYEQYF
NA,NA,15,TRBV27,TRBJ2-1,TGTGCCAGCAGTTCGCCCAACCGGGGCTACAATGAGCAGTTCTTC,CASSSPNRGYNEQFF
NA,NA,14,TRBV4-3,TRBJ2-6,TGCGCCAGCAGCCATCTCGCTGGGGCCAACGTCCTGACTTTC,CASSHLAGANVLTF
NA,NA,14,TRBV19,TRBJ1-3,TGTGCCAGTAGTATAGGCGACTCTGGAAACACCATATATTTT,CASSIGDSGNTIYF
NA,TRBD1,15,TRBV11-2,TRBJ1-1,TGTGCCAGCAGCTTTACCGGGACAGGGAACACTGAAGCTTTCTTT,CASSFTGTGNTEAFF
NA,NA,11,TRBV6-6,TRBJ1-1,TGTGCCAGCACTCAGGGCCCCGAAGCTTTCTTT,CASTQGPEAFF
NA,NA,13,TRBV19,TRBJ2-2,TGTGCCAGTAGTATTCTAGCCACCGGGGAGCTGTTTTTT,CASSILATGELFF
NA,NA,16,TRBV15,TRBJ1-2,TGTGCCACCAGCAGAACTAAAGGGGGTACCGTCCATGGCTACACCTTC,CATSRTKGGTVHGYTF
NA,NA,13,TRBV30,TRBJ1-4,TGTGCCTACTCAGGGCTTTTTAATGAAAAACTGTTTTTT,CAYSGLFNEKLFF
NA,NA,14,TRBV5-1,TRBJ2-3,TGCGCCAGCAGCTTGGTAGCGGGCACAGATACGCAGTATTTT,CASSLVAGTDTQYF